A selection of T cell receptor beta chains follows, all from one sample in a study of lymphopenia after photon versus proton radiotherapy. Assay used: immunoSEQ multiplex PCR; TCRdb lists only in-frame clones, some missing. Of about 29,000 clones in the sample, 80% to 90% were seen once. The sample was peripheral blood, taken from a patient treated with proton-based radiotherapy. These receptors originate from a woman in her fifties or sixties with cholangiocarcinoma. Some clones in this sample may be carry-over from other donors' samples. CDR3s include the opening cysteine and the closing phenylalanine or tryptophan. A D gene is named only where the DNA matches it firmly. Clone size, where shown, is once, few, many, or a class for clones that have expanded.

D gene: .; clone size: .; V gene: TRBV6-1; J gene: TRBJ2-3; CDR3 DNA: TGTGCCAGCAGTGACCGGGACGCCTCAGATACGCAGTATTTT; CDR3 protein: CASSDRDASDTQYF
D gene: .; clone size: .; V gene: TRBV11-3; J gene: TRBJ2-5; CDR3 DNA: TGTGCCAGCAGCGGCGGGCCTCAAGAGACCCAGTACTTC; CDR3 protein: CASSGGPQETQYF
D gene: TRBD2; clone size: .; V gene: TRBV4-3; J gene: TRBJ2-2; CDR3 DNA: TGCGCCAGCGCAGCGGGACTAGCAACCGGGGAGCTGTTTTTT; CDR3 protein: CASAAGLATGELFF
D gene: .; clone size: .; V gene: TRBV2; J gene: TRBJ2-2; CDR3 DNA: TGTGCCAGCAGATCGGCGGCAGCCAACACCGGGGAGCTGTTTTTT; CDR3 protein: CASRSAAANTGELFF
D gene: .; clone size: .; V gene: TRBV6-5; J gene: TRBJ2-7; CDR3 DNA: TGTGCCAGCAGAATTTTCCTGGCTGCGGAGCAGTACTTC; CDR3 protein: CASRIFLAAEQYF
D gene: TRBD1; clone size: .; V gene: TRBV5-1; J gene: TRBJ1-1; CDR3 DNA: TGCGCCAGCCGACAGGGGGAGGGGTTGAACACTGAAGCTTTCTTT; CDR3 protein: CASRQGEGLNTEAFF
D gene: TRBD1; clone size: once; V gene: TRBV7-6; J gene: TRBJ2-2; CDR3 DNA: TGTGCCAGCACCCTAGAGGGACAGGGCGGCACCGGGGAGCTGTTTTTT; CDR3 protein: CASTLEGQGGTGELFF
D gene: .; clone size: .; V gene: TRBV15; J gene: TRBJ2-5; CDR3 DNA: TGTGCCACCAGCAGAGGGCGGGAGACCCAGTACTTC; CDR3 protein: CATSRGRETQYF
D gene: .; clone size: .; V gene: TRBV11-2; J gene: TRBJ2-5; CDR3 DNA: TGTGCCAGCAGTCTAATGACCCAAGAGACCCAGTACTTC; CDR3 protein: CASSLMTQETQYF
D gene: TRBD2; clone size: .; V gene: TRBV6-4; J gene: TRBJ2-5; CDR3 DNA: TGTGCCAGCAGTGTCTGGACTAGCGGGAGTCGAGAGCAGTACTTC; CDR3 protein: CASSVWTSGSREQYF
D gene: .; clone size: .; V gene: TRBV9; J gene: TRBJ2-1; CDR3 DNA: TGTGCCAGCAGCTTAGGGCTGAGCTCCTACAATGAGCAGTTCTTC; CDR3 protein: CASSLGLSSYNEQFF
D gene: .; clone size: .; V gene: TRBV9; J gene: TRBJ2-3; CDR3 DNA: TGTGCCAGCAGCGTACGATTTGGTGGCGGAGGCCCTAGCACAGATACGCAGTATTTT; CDR3 protein: CASSVRFGGGGPSTDTQYF
D gene: .; clone size: .; V gene: TRBV7-2; J gene: TRBJ2-2; CDR3 DNA: TGTGCCAGCAGCTTAGTTAGCGGCCCTAACACCGGGGAGCTGTTTTTT; CDR3 protein: CASSLVSGPNTGELFF
D gene: .; clone size: .; V gene: TRBV15; J gene: TRBJ1-1; CDR3 DNA: TGTGCCACCAGGGGGACATCGAACACTGAAGCTTTCTTT; CDR3 protein: CATRGTSNTEAFF
D gene: .; clone size: .; V gene: TRBV18; J gene: TRBJ1-3; CDR3 DNA: TGTGCCAGCTCACCTCTAGAGGGTACTGGAAACACCATATATTTT; CDR3 protein: CASSPLEGTGNTIYF
D gene: TRBD1; clone size: .; V gene: TRBV6-6; J gene: TRBJ1-4; CDR3 DNA: TGTGCCAGCAGATATATAACCGGGACAGGGAATGAAAAACTGTTTTTT; CDR3 protein: CASRYITGTGNEKLFF
D gene: TRBD1; clone size: .; V gene: TRBV6-5; J gene: TRBJ2-1; CDR3 DNA: TGTGCCAGCTCCAAACAGGGGGGCTACAATGAGCAGTTCTTC; CDR3 protein: CASSKQGGYNEQFF